This is a list of T cell receptor beta chains from one sample in a study of breast tumors, draining lymph nodes, adjacent tissues. Using its own MiXCR run on the multiplex PCR reads, TCRdb lists one record per CDR3 protein. The sample has fewer than 85,000 distinct CDR3 sequences; roughly 20% are singletons. Sequenced: axillary lymph node tissue. The source of these receptors is a female donor with breast cancer. Some clones in this sample may be carry-over from other donors' samples. The CDR3 runs from the conserved cysteine through the conserved F or W. Each record gives: CDR3 protein, CDR3 DNA, V gene, J gene, D gene, clone size. D genes are given only for firm matches. Only part of the rows carry a size: once, few, many, or a class if the clone is expanded.

CDR3 protein: CASSTKGAEQEKLFF; CDR3 DNA: TGTGCCAGCAGCACAAAGGGGGCCGAGCAGGAAAAACTGTTTTTT; V gene: TRBV7-9; J gene: TRBJ1-4; D gene: TRBD1; clone size: many
CDR3 protein: CASTVGRTGGFGSNQPQHF; CDR3 DNA: TGTGCCAGCACCGTAGGCAGGACAGGGGGTTTTGGTAGCAATCAGCCCCAGCATTTT; V gene: TRBV6-1; J gene: TRBJ1-5; D gene: TRBD1; clone size: NA
CDR3 protein: CASIQGLAAFSYEQYF; CDR3 DNA: TGCGCCAGCATCCAAGGACTAGCGGCGTTCTCCTACGAGCAGTACTTC; V gene: TRBV5-1; J gene: TRBJ2-7; D gene: TRBD2; clone size: many
CDR3 protein: CASSPTGTSASPTDTQYF; CDR3 DNA: TGTGCCAGCAGCCCAACAGGGACTAGCGCCTCCCCCACAGATACGCAGTATTTT; V gene: TRBV7-3; J gene: TRBJ2-3; D gene: TRBD2; clone size: many
CDR3 protein: CASSPFTGGSGEQYF; CDR3 DNA: TGTGCCAGCAGCCCATTTACAGGGGGCTCTGGAGAGCAGTACTTC; V gene: TRBV3-1; J gene: TRBJ2-7; D gene: TRBD1; clone size: NA
CDR3 protein: CASSSVGAGVSYNEQFF; CDR3 DNA: TGTGCCAGCAGTTCAGTAGGAGCGGGAGTGTCCTACAATGAGCAGTTCTTC; V gene: TRBV12-3/TRBV12-4; J gene: TRBJ2-1; D gene: TRBD2; clone size: many
CDR3 protein: CASNPGRADTQYF; CDR3 DNA: TGTGCCAGCAACCCGGGACGCGCAGATACGCAGTATTTT; V gene: TRBV12-3/TRBV12-4; J gene: TRBJ2-3; D gene: NA; clone size: many
CDR3 protein: CASRPQGPIIGGEQYF; CDR3 DNA: TGTGCCAGCAGACCACAGGGCCCAATCATAGGGGGCGAGCAGTACTTC; V gene: TRBV7-2; J gene: TRBJ2-7; D gene: NA; clone size: many
CDR3 protein: CASSYSVLSEETSLTDTQYF; CDR3 DNA: TGTGCCAGCAGTTATTCGGTCCTCTCGGAGGAGACTAGCCTAACAGATACGCAGTATTTT; V gene: TRBV6-2/TRBV6-3; J gene: TRBJ2-3; D gene: TRBD2; clone size: few
CDR3 protein: CATLDGAGGYNEQFF; CDR3 DNA: TGTGCCACCCTTGATGGCGCGGGAGGTTACAATGAGCAGTTCTTC; V gene: TRBV19; J gene: TRBJ2-1; D gene: TRBD2; clone size: many
CDR3 protein: CASSTRLAGGPGSYEQYF; CDR3 DNA: TGTGCCAGCAGTACCCGGCTAGCGGGAGGGCCAGGGTCCTACGAGCAGTACTTC; V gene: TRBV6-2/TRBV6-3; J gene: TRBJ2-7; D gene: TRBD2; clone size: many
CDR3 protein: CASSIDGRFNEQYF; CDR3 DNA: TGTGCCAGTAGTATAGACGGGAGATTCAACGAGCAGTACTTC; V gene: TRBV19; J gene: TRBJ2-7; D gene: NA; clone size: many
CDR3 protein: CSAWPPWGGYTF; CDR3 DNA: TGCAGTGCTTGGCCTCCCTGGGGCGGCTACACCTTC; V gene: TRBV20-1; J gene: TRBJ1-2; D gene: NA; clone size: NA
CDR3 protein: CASGPRGGPRAEQFF; CDR3 DNA: TGCGCCAGCGGTCCCCGGGGAGGTCCCAGGGCTGAGCAGTTCTTC; V gene: TRBV14; J gene: TRBJ2-1; D gene: NA; clone size: NA
CDR3 protein: CSVGVRLPGGEQFF; CDR3 DNA: TGCAGCGTTGGGGTTCGACTCCCTGGGGGTGAGCAGTTCTTC; V gene: TRBV29-1; J gene: TRBJ2-1; D gene: NA; clone size: many
CDR3 protein: CASRTSGDTIYF; CDR3 DNA: TGTGCCAGCAGGACCTCTGGAGACACCATATATTTT; V gene: TRBV28; J gene: TRBJ1-3; D gene: NA; clone size: NA
CDR3 protein: CASSLDYGEQYF; CDR3 DNA: TGTGCCAGCAGCTTAGATTATGGGGAGCAGTACTTC; V gene: TRBV11-2; J gene: TRBJ2-7; D gene: NA; clone size: many
CDR3 protein: CASSGTSGRAPAYNEQFF; CDR3 DNA: TGTGCCAGCAGCGGAACTAGCGGGAGGGCCCCAGCCTACAATGAGCAGTTCTTC; V gene: TRBV9; J gene: TRBJ2-1; D gene: TRBD2; clone size: many